A selection of T cell receptor beta chains follows, all from one sample in a study of post-analysis software for immune sequencing data. TCRdb independently ran MiXCR on the PCR reads; one entry per CDR3 protein. Of hundreds of thousands of distinct CDR3 sequences in the sample, just under 30% were seen once. The source material was blood. The receptors stem from a girl aged 10-17 years with multiple sclerosis. Each CDR3 is given without its conserved first and last residue. Rows give clone size only sometimes, using once, few, many, or a class for an expanded clone.

>TRBV6-5|-|TRBJ2-5
ASRGLGIGSRETQY
>TRBV2|-|TRBJ2-5
ASIRLAIQETQY
>TRBV10-3|many|TRBJ1-1
AIRVSSQSENTEAF
>TRBV21-1|-|TRBJ2-7
ASSIPDYEQY
>TRBV6-5|-|TRBJ2-5
ASSYSVVGETQY
>TRBV15|once|-
ATSRDRKRYEQY
>TRBV5-1|-|TRBJ1-2
ASSPGGRTPRGYT
>TRBV7-2|-|TRBJ2-3
ASSRDPFPADTQY
>TRBV5-1|few|TRBJ2-1
ASSFGGRQGEGQF
>TRBV6-5|-|TRBJ1-1
ASSYYLGTNTEAF
>TRBV28|few|TRBJ2-7
ASSLLAGGGYEQY
>TRBV5-1|-|TRBJ1-1
ANSLAWRVSGGMNTEAF
>TRBV4-3|-|TRBJ1-2
ASSGGTLLDGYT
>TRBV6-5|many|TRBJ1-2
ASSYLAGQDGYT
>TRBV27|-|TRBJ2-3
ASSPRSTSADTQY
>TRBV3-1|-|TRBJ2-1
ASSHIRLAGGEQF
>TRBV5-1|-|TRBJ2-5
ASSWSGTGTETQY
>TRBV7-2|-|TRBJ1-2
ASSSRMGAGPNYGHT
>TRBV5-1|-|TRBJ1-5
ASSPGIYSNQPQH
>TRBV7-8|-|TRBJ1-6
ASASRTPLH
>TRBV5-1|-|TRBJ2-1
ASSLPQWPTQRNEQF
>TRBV15|-|TRBJ2-3
ATSRSGERGTDTQY
>TRBV7-2|-|TRBJ2-7
ASSLFASAGGNEQY